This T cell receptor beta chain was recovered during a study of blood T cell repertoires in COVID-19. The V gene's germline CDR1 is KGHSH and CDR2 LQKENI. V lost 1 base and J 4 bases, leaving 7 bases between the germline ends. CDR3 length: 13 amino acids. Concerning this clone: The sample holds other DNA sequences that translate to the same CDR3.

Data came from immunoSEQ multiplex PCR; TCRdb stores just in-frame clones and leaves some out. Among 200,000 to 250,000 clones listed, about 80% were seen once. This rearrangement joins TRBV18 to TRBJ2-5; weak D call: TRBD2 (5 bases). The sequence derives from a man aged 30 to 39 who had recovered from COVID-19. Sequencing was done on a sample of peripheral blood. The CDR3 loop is CASSPREGETQYF. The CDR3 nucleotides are TGTGCCAGCTCACCACGAGAGGGAGAGACCCAGTACTTC.